These 23 T cell receptor beta chains originate from one sample sequenced in a study of Graves' ophthalmopathy and Graves' hyperthyroidism. Scientists amplified the TCR beta CDR3 regions from RNA transcripts. The authors performed first-round RT-PCR with HTBI primers and then a second-round multiplex PCR. TCRdb analysed the multiplex PCR reads with MiXCR anew, one entry per CDR3 protein. This table holds about 200,000 distinct CDR3 sequences, 25% to 30% found once. The sequenced sample was peripheral blood. The source is a man aged 50 to 60 with Graves' ophthalmopathy.

This chain joins TRBV24-1 and TRBJ2-7, with 7 bases identical to TRBD1. Germline V gene data show CDR1 as KGHDR and CDR2 as SFDVKD. The CDR3 covers 13 residues. The V gene end was trimmed by 6 bases and the J gene end by 3 bases; junction bases not matched to a gene: 4. In DNA form, the CDR3 reads TGTGCCACCAGTAAGGACAGGAACTACGAGCAGTACTTC. Translating gives CATSKDRNYEQYF.

This clonotype came up many times. This rearrangement joins TRBV11-2 to TRBJ2-2; D is unresolved. The germline V gene encodes CDR1 SGHAT and CDR2 FQNNGV. The CDR3 has 12 amino acids. V was trimmed by 0 bases and J by 8 bases, leaving 4 bases between them. CDR3: CASSLEWGELFF. The CDR3 bases are TGTGCCAGCAGCTTAGAATGGGGGGAGCTGTTTTTT. Filled out from reference TRBV11-2 and TRBJ2-2, the complete variable domain reads EAGVAQSPRYKIIEKRQSVAFWCNPISGHATLYWYQQILGQGPKLLIQFQNNGVVDDSQLPKDRFSAERLKGVDSTLKIQPAKLEDSAVYLCASSLEWGELFFGEGSRLTVL.

There are many counts of this clonotype. The J gene is TRBJ1-2, the V gene TRBV20-1; possibly TRBD1 for D (6 bases). V was pared by 0 bases and J by 4 bases, with 15 bases between. Germline CDR1 reads DFQATT; CDR2 reads SNEGSKA (reference sequence). This CDR3 is built from 15 residues. CDR3 coding DNA: TGCAGTGCTAGAGAGAAAGACAGGCGAATCTATGGCTACACCTTC. As protein: CSAREKDRRIYGYTF.

This clonotype came up many times. The V and J genes are TRBV20-1 and TRBJ2-7; 9 nucleotides align to TRBD2. CDR1 is DFQATT and CDR2 is SNEGSKA in the germline V gene (reference sequence). With V trimmed by 3 bases and J by 3 bases, 9 bases remained unmatched. CDR3 size: 15 residues. The CDR3 reads CSARESSGDIYEQYF. For the CDR3, the DNA is TGCAGTGCTAGGGAATCTAGCGGGGATATCTACGAGCAGTACTTC.

For the CDR3, the DNA is TGTGCCAGCAGTTACGGAGTAGCGGGAGGCGCAATGAAGACCCAGTACTTC. It codes for CASSYGVAGGAMKTQYF. V is TRBV6-2 or TRBV6-3 and J is TRBJ2-5, with 10 bases identical to TRBD2. The CDR3 totals 17 residues. Germline V CDR1 and CDR2: MNHEY, SVGEGT. The J segment lost 6 bases and the V segment lost 2 bases, leaving 12 bases of the junction unmatched.

This clonotype has ten or more counts. This sequence joins TRBV3-1 and TRBJ2-5, with D perhaps TRBD1 (6 bases). The CDR3 is 14 residues long. Between the trimmed V and J ends, which lost 4 bases and 2 bases, there was a span of 11 bases. Germline-derived CDR1 and CDR2 are LGHDT and YNNKEL (reference sequence). DNA for the CDR3: TGTGCCAGCAGCCCCCGGGACAAACAAGAGACCCAGTACTTC. Residues: CASSPRDKQETQYF.

This clonotype was observed at least ten times. J is TRBJ2-7 and V is TRBV27; perhaps TRBD1 as D (5 bases). Trimming took off 3 bases at V and 4 bases at J, with 10 bases between the two ends. The CDR3 has 13 residues. Germline values: CDR1 MNHEY, CDR2 SMNVEV (reference sequence). CDR3 DNA: TGTGCCAGCAGTTTGACAGATAATTACGAGCAGTACTTC. Amino acids: CASSLTDNYEQYF.

This clonotype was observed many times. The chain couples TRBV19 to TRBJ1-2; weak D call: TRBD1 (6 bases). The CDR3 runs 13 residues. In germline, CDR1 is LNHDA, CDR2 SQIVND (reference sequence). V dropped 3 bases and J dropped 8 bases, with 13 bases sitting between them. The CDR3 DNA is TGTGCCAGTAGTATTCATGGGGGCGAGGGCTACACCTTC. Its translation: CASSIHGGEGYTF. The full variable domain, rest sourced from reference TRBV19 and TRBJ1-2, is DGGITQSPKYLFRKEGQNVTLSCEQNLNHDAMYWYRQDPGQGLRLIYYSQIVNDFQKGDIAEGYSVSREKKESFPLTVTSAQKNPTAFYLCASSIHGGEGYTFGSGTRLTVV.

DNA of the CDR3: TGTGCCAGCAGTCCGACAGGTTCGCGATACACTGAAGCTTTCTTT. Translating gives CASSPTGSRYTEAFF. The chain joins TRBV28 to TRBJ1-1; tentatively, D is TRBD1 (6 bases). The CDR3 is 15 amino acids. Deletions cut 5 bases from V and 3 bases from J, with 16 bases between. Per the germline V gene, CDR1 is MDHEN and CDR2 is SYDVKM. Filled out from reference TRBV28 and TRBJ1-1, the complete variable domain reads DVKVTQSSRYLVKRTGEKVFLECVQDMDHENMFWYRQDPGLGLRLIYFSYDVKMKEKGDIPEGYSVSREKKERFSLILESASTNQTSMYLCASSPTGSRYTEAFFGQGTRLTVV.

This clonotype showed up many times. The chain carries TRBV7-9 and TRBJ2-5; the D is unclear. The germline V and J ends were trimmed by 5 bases and 5 bases, with 12 bases remaining between them. This CDR3 has 13 amino acids. The germline V gene has CDR1 SEHNR and CDR2 FQNEAQ (reference sequence). CDR3: CASSPPEKETQYF. The CDR3, as DNA: TGTGCCAGCAGCCCGCCCGAGAAGGAGACCCAGTACTTC.

This clonotype was counted at least ten times. DNA of the CDR3: TGCGCCAGCAGTCAGCTCGGCGAGCGGAGCCTTGGCGAGCAGTACTTC. Protein: CASSQLGERSLGEQYF. V usage is TRBV4-1 and J usage is TRBJ2-7, with a tentative D call TRBD2 (5 bases). This CDR3 has 16 amino acids. V was cut by 6 bases and J by 6 bases, with 24 bases left in between. Looked up from germline, CDR1 is MGHRA and CDR2 is YSYEKL.

The rearrangement uses TRBV6-1 and TRBJ2-7; the match to TRBD1 covers 8 bases. CDR3 length equals 12 residues. The V gene end was trimmed by 0 bases and the J gene end by 12 bases; junction bases not matched to a gene: 4. Germline loops: CDR1 MNHNS, CDR2 SASEGT. In DNA, the CDR3 is TGTGCCAGCAGTGAAGCGGCGACAGGGGCGTACTTC. Encoded protein: CASSEAATGAYF.

This clonotype was found many times. The rearrangement uses TRBV28 and TRBJ2-7; D not certain. The CDR3 covers 12 residues. Per germline, CDR1 MDHEN and CDR2 SYDVKM. The V end lost 3 bases, the J end lost 3 bases, and 6 bases lay between the germline ends. This chain's CDR3 is CASSFYNYEQYF. CDR3 bases: TGTGCCAGCAGTTTTTATAACTACGAGCAGTACTTC.

The V call is TRBV6-1, the J call TRBJ2-5, with 9 bases lining up with TRBD1. Germline V gene data show CDR1 as MNHNS and CDR2 as SASEGT. This CDR3 is 15 amino acids long. V lost 5 bases, J lost 5 bases, and 9 bases stayed unmatched. CDR3: CASSPGTGRWETQYF. The DNA for the CDR3 is TGTGCCAGCAGTCCCGGGACAGGGAGGTGGGAGACCCAGTACTTC.

This clonotype was detected ten times or more. V gene TRBV2 combines with J gene TRBJ2-2; D unclear. The V gene's germline CDR1 is SNHLY and CDR2 FYNNEI. The CDR3 spans 13 residues. Trimming removed 6 bases from V and 4 bases from J, with 9 bases in between. Written as DNA, the CDR3 is TGTGCCAGCAGCCCTAGGATCACCGGGGAGCTGTTTTTT. Translation: CASSPRITGELFF.

This clonotype appeared many times. The chain's CDR3 is CSVEGGQYNEQFF. DNA for the CDR3: TGCAGCGTTGAAGGCGGCCAGTACAATGAGCAGTTCTTC. The chain has TRBV29-1 and TRBJ2-1; D is undetermined. The CDR3 runs 13 residues. V shed 1 base and J shed 4 bases, with 8 bases lying between them. CDR1 and CDR2 from the germline V gene are SQVTM and ANQGSEA.

This clonotype was observed at least ten times. The chain has TRBV7-9 and TRBJ2-2; D uncertain. There are 15 residues in the CDR3. Germline CDR1 is SEHNR and CDR2 is FQNEAQ (reference sequence). Trimming took off 3 bases at V and 5 bases at J, with 13 bases between the two ends. CDR3 bases: TGTGCCAGCAGCTTTTTCACTTCAGGAACCGGGGAGCTGTTTTTT. This encodes CASSFFTSGTGELFF.

The V call is TRBV6-1, the J call TRBJ1-1, with D uncertain. The CDR3 covers 13 residues. Germline values: CDR1 MNHNS, CDR2 SASEGT. V lost 6 bases, J lost 1 base, and 9 bases lay in between. As DNA, the CDR3 is TGTGCCAGCAGGAGGGATGCGAACACTGAAGCTTTCTTT. As protein: CASRRDANTEAFF.

The chain employs TRBV4-1 and TRBJ2-2, with D hard to call. V lost 1 base and J lost 4, with 4 bases in between. The germline V gene has CDR1 MGHRA and CDR2 YSYEKL. The CDR3 totals 13 residues. The CDR3 coding sequence is TGCGCCAGCAGCCAAGCGATCACCGGGGAGCTGTTTTTT. Residues: CASSQAITGELFF.

This clonotype was counted many times. V usage is TRBV29-1 and J usage is TRBJ2-7, with D maybe TRBD2 (6 bases). The CDR3 is made up of 12 amino acids. V lost 4 bases to trimming and J lost 6 bases, with 13 bases between them. The V gene's germline CDR1 is SQVTM and CDR2 ANQGSEA. CDR3 bases: TGCAGCGTTGTCCGGGGGTACGGCGAGCAGTACTTC. Its translation: CSVVRGYGEQYF.

This clonotype was observed many times. J is TRBJ2-6 and V is TRBV4-1; 14 bases map to TRBD2. CDR1 is MGHRA, CDR2 YSYEKL, per germline. The CDR3 loop spans 18 amino acids. With 0 bases clipped from V and 2 bases from J, the junction kept 0 bases outside the gene matches. The DNA for the CDR3 is TGCGCCAGCAGCCAAGAGGGACTAGCGGGAGCTGGGGCCAACGTCCTGACTTTC. The encoded protein is CASSQEGLAGAGANVLTF.

This clonotype was observed many times. At one boundary the junction diverges from the germline segment, which might be a read error. This chain joins TRBV19 and TRBJ2-7, with 7 bases aligning to TRBD2. The CDR3 loop spans 14 amino acids. Germline V gene sequence: CDR1 LNHDA, CDR2 SQIVND (reference sequence). The DNA of the CDR3 is TGTGCCAGTAGTATAGCGGGAGGCTCCTGCGAGCAGTACTTC. Translation: CASSIAGGSCEQYF.

This clonotype has just a few counts. This chain connects TRBV3-1 to TRBJ2-5, with 7 bases identical to TRBD1. CDR1 is LGHDT, CDR2 YNNKEL, per germline (reference sequence). V was pared by 6 bases and J by 5 bases, with 6 bases of the junction left unmatched. The length of the CDR3 is 13 residues. CDR3 nucleotides: TGTGCCAGCAGGGAACAGGGGCTTGAGACCCAGTACTTC. This translates into CASREQGLETQYF.